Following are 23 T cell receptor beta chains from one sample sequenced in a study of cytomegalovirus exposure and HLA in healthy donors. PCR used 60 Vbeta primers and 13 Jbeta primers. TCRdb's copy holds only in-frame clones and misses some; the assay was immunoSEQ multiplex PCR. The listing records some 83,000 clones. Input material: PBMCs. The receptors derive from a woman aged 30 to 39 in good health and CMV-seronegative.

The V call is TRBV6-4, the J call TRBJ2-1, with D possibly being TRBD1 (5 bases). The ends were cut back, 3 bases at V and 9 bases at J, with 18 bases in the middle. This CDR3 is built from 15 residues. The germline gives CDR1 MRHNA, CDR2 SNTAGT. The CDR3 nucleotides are TGTGCCAGCAGTGAAGGATCGGACACAAGGGGTGAGCAGTTCTTC. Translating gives CASSEGSDTRGEQFF.

In nucleotides, the CDR3 is TGCGCCAGCAGCCAAGATCGCCTAGGGGAAGAGGACTATGGCTACACCTTC. Translating it yields CASSQDRLGEEDYGYTF. The rearrangement uses TRBV4-1 and TRBJ1-2; maybe TRBD1 (5 bases). Trimming cost V 0 bases and J 3 bases, with 17 bases left between them. The germline CDR1 and CDR2 sequences are MGHRA and YSYEKL. The CDR3 has 17 amino acids.

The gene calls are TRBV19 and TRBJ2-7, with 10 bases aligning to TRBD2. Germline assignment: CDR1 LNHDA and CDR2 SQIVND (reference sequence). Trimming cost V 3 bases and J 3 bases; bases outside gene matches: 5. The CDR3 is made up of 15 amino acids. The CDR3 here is CASSIGLAVIYEQYF. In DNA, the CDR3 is TGTGCCAGTAGTATCGGACTAGCGGTTATCTACGAGCAGTACTTC.

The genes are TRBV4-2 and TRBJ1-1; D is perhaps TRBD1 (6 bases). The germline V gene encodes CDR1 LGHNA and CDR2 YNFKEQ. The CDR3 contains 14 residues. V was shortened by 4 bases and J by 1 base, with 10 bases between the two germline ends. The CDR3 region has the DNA TGTGCCAGCAGCCTGACAGGAGCGAACACTGAAGCTTTCTTT. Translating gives CASSLTGANTEAFF.

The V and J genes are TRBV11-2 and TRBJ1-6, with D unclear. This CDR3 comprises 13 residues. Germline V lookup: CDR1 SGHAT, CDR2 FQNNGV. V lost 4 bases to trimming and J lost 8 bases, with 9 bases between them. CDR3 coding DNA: TGTGCCAGCAGCTCTAGTGCGGATTCACCCCTCCACTTT. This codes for CASSSSADSPLHF.

The CDR3 here is CASSQGVLGGYEQFF. The CDR3 nucleotides read TGCGCCAGCAGCCAAGGGGTTTTAGGGGGCTATGAGCAGTTCTTC. V is TRBV4-1 and J is TRBJ2-1; TRBD1 matches at 7 bases. The CDR3 runs to 15 residues. J lost 8 bases, V lost 1 base, and 8 bases had no gene match. Germline CDR1 reads MGHRA; CDR2 reads YSYEKL.

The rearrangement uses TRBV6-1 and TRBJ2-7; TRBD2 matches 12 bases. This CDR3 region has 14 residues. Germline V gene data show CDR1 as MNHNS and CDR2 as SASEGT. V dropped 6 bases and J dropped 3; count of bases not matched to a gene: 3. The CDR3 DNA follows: TGTGCCAGCAGGCGACTAGCGGGGGACTACGAGCAGTACTTC. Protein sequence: CASRRLAGDYEQYF.

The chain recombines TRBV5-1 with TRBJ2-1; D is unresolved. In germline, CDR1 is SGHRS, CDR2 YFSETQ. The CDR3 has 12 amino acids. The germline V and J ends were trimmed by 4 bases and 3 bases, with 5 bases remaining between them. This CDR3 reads CASSPDYNEQFF. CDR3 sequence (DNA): TGCGCCAGCAGCCCAGACTACAATGAGCAGTTCTTC. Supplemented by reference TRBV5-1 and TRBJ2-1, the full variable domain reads KAGVTQTPRYLIKTRGQQVTLSCSPISGHRSVSWYQQTPGQGLQFLFEYFSETQRNKGNFPGRFSGRQFSNSRSEMNVSTLELGDSALYLCASSPDYNEQFFGPGTRLTVL.

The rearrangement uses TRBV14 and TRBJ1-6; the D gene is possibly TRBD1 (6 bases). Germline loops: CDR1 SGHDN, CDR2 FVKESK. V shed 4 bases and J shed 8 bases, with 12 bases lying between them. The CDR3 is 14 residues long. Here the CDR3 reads CASSLTTGHSPLHF. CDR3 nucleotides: TGTGCCAGCAGCCTTACGACAGGCCATTCACCCCTCCACTTT.

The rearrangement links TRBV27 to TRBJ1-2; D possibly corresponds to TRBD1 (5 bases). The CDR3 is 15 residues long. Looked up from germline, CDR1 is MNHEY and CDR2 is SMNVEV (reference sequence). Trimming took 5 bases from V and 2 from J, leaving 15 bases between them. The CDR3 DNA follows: TGTGCCAGCAGTGTAATGGGGCTGGGGAACTATGGCTACACCTTC. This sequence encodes CASSVMGLGNYGYTF.

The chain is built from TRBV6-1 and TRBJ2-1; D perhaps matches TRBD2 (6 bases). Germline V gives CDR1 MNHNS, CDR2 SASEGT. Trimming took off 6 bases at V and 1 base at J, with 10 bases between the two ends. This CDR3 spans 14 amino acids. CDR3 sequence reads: CASSRDWSYNEQFF. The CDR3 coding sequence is TGTGCCAGCAGCCGGGACTGGTCCTACAATGAGCAGTTCTTC.

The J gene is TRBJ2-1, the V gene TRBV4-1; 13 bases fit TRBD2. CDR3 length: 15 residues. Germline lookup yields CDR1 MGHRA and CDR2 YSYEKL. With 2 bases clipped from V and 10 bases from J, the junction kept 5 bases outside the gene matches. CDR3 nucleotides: TGCGCCAGCAGCCAAACTAGCGGGGGGGCCCAAGAGCAGTTCTTC. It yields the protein CASSQTSGGAQEQFF.

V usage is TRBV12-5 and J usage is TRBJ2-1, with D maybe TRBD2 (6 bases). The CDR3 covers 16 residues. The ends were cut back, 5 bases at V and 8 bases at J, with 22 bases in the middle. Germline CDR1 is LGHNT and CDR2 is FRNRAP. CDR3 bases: TGTGCTAGTGGTCCCCTTCCTAGCGAGTTGGCGGATGAGCAGTTCTTC. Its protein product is CASGPLPSELADEQFF.

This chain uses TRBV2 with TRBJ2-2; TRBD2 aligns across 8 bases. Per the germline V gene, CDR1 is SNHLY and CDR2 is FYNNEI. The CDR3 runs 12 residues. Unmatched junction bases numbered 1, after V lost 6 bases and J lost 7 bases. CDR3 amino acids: CASSGTSGELFF. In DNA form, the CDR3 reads TGTGCCAGCAGCGGGACTAGCGGGGAGCTGTTTTTT.

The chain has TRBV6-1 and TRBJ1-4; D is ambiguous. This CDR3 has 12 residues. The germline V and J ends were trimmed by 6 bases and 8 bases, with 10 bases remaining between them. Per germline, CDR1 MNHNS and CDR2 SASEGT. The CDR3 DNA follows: TGTGCCAGCAGGGAGGGTTGGGAAAAACTGTTTTTT. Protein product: CASREGWEKLFF.

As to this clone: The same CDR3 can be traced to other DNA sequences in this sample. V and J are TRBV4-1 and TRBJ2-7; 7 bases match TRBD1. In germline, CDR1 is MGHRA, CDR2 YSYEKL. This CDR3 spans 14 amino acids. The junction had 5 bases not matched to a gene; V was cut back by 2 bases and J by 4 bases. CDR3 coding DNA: TGCGCCAGCAGCCAATCAAGGGGGCAGTACGAGCAGTACTTC. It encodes CASSQSRGQYEQYF.

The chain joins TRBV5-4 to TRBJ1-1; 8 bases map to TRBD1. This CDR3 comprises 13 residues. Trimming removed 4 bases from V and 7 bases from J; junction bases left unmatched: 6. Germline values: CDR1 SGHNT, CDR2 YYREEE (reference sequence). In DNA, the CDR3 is TGTGCCAGCAGCCAGGACAGGGCAAATGAAGCTTTCTTT. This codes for CASSQDRANEAFF.

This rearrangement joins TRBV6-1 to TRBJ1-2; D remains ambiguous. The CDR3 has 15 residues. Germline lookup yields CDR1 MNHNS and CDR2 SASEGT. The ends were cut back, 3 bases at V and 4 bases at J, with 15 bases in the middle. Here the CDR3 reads CASSDSLSYGYGYTF. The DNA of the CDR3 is TGTGCCAGCAGTGATTCCTTATCTTACGGCTATGGCTACACCTTC.

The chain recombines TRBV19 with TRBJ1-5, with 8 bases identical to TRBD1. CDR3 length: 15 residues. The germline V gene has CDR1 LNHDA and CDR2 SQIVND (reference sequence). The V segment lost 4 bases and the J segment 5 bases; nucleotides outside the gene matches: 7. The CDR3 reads CASSNRGGYDQPQHF. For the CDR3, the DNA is TGTGCCAGTAGTAACAGGGGGGGGTATGATCAGCCCCAGCATTTT.

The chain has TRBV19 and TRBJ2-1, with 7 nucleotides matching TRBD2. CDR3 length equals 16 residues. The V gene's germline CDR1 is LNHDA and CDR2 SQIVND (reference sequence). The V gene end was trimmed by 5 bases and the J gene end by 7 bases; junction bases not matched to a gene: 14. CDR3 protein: CASSPRTRLNNNEQFF. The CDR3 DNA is TGTGCCAGTAGTCCCCGGACTAGATTGAACAATAATGAGCAGTTCTTC. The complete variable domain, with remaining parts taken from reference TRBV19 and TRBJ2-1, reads DGGITQSPKYLFRKEGQNVTLSCEQNLNHDAMYWYRQDPGQGLRLIYYSQIVNDFQKGDIAEGYSVSREKKESFPLTVTSAQKNPTAFYLCASSPRTRLNNNEQFFGPGTRLTVL.

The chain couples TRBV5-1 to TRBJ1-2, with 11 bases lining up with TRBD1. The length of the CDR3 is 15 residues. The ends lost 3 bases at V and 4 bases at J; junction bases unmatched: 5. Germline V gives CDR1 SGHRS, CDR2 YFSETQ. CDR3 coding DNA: TGCGCCAGCAGCTCCGGACAGGGGGCTATCTATGGCTACACCTTC. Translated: CASSSGQGAIYGYTF.

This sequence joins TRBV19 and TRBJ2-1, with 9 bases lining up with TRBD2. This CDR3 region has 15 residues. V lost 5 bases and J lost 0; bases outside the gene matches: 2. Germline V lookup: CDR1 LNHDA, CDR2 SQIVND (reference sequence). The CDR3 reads CASSLSGSSYNEQFF. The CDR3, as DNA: TGTGCCAGTAGTCTTAGCGGGAGCTCCTACAATGAGCAGTTCTTC.

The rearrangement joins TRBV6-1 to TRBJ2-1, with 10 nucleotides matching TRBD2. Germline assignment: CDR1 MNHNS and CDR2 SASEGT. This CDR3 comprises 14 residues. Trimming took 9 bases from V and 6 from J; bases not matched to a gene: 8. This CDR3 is CASVGLASFNEQFF. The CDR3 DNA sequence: TGTGCCAGTGTGGGACTAGCGAGTTTCAATGAGCAGTTCTTC.